The sample holds many counts of the clone carrying this TCR beta chain. Its antigen is unknown. The data were obtained in a study of neurological immune-mediated disorders. Study results and caveats: Multiple sclerosis was found to have the least TCR clonal expansion, below healthy controls, and HTLV-1-associated myelopathy the most. One cluster of related CDR3 sequences contained, by phylogenetic grouping, the repertoires of 18 of 34 multiple sclerosis patients and formed a possible signature.

CDR3 length: 15 amino acids. V was clipped by 3 bases and J by 0 bases, with 15 bases between them. Germline CDR1 and CDR2: DFQATT and SNEGSKA (reference sequence). The cDNA was produced through 5'RACE with 10-nucleotide random UMIs. TCRdb reanalysed the 5' RACE reads using MiXCR and keeps one entry per CDR3 protein. The sample includes some 120,000 distinct CDR3 sequences, approximately 3.2% of them seen just once. The chain has TRBV20-1 and TRBJ2-7; possible D gene TRBD1, 6 bases. This TCR was recovered from a woman aged 25 to 45 with multiple sclerosis. Sequenced input: PBMCs. CDR3 protein: CSASGQGLNSYEQYF. CDR3 nucleotide sequence: TGCAGTGCTAGTGGCCAGGGGTTAAACTCCTACGAGCAGTACTTC.